The present T cell receptor (beta chain) was sequenced within a study of shared clonotypes between healthy human individuals. The protocol was immunoSEQ multiplex PCR, while the TCRdb copy is restricted to in-frame clones and leaves out a portion. Among 2 million to 3 million clones, 80% to 95% were seen once, and the ten largest hold around 0.37%. The CDR3 consists of 17 residues. Germline values: CDR1 MDHEN, CDR2 SYDVKM. V shed 8 bases and J 0 bases; nucleotides not matched to a gene: 11. A word on this clone: Its antigen is undetermined.

Notes on the study in general: Non-shared clonotypes displayed generation probabilities falling below those of clonotypes present in all four donors.

The sample comprised naive CD4+ T cells from PBMCs. The subset here: CD45RA+ positively selected. This sequence joins TRBV28 and TRBJ2-1, with 9 bases identical to TRBD1. This TCR derives from a man younger than 35 in good health. Some clones in this sample may be carry-over from other donors' samples. This chain's CDR3 is CASVTGGESSSYNEQFF. For the CDR3, the DNA is TGTGCCAGCGTCACAGGGGGCGAGAGTAGCTCCTACAATGAGCAGTTCTTC.